Below are 14 T cell receptor beta chains sequenced from a single sample in a study of OX40 agonist ivuxolimab in advanced cancers. The protocol was immunoSEQ multiplex PCR, while the TCRdb copy is restricted to in-frame clones and leaves out a portion. The data hold about 80,000 clones, with roughly nine tenths observed a single time. Sequenced here: CD4+ or CD8+ T cells sorted from blood, sampled in a trial of the OX40 agonist ivuxolimab. Receptors originate from an adult with an advanced solid tumor such as melanoma, head and neck, liver or kidney cancer.

This chain uses TRBV9 with TRBJ2-3, with a weak D call TRBD1 (5 bases). Germline CDR1 and CDR2: SGDLS and YYNGEE. This CDR3 is built from 13 residues. The V gene lost 0 bases and the J gene lost 6 bases, with 8 bases spanning the gap. The CDR3 is CASSVEGLDTQYF. The DNA of the CDR3 is TGTGCCAGCAGCGTAGAGGGGTTGGATACGCAGTATTTT.

The rearrangement uses TRBV28 and TRBJ1-2; 12 bases line up with TRBD1. The length of the CDR3 is 12 residues. Per germline, CDR1 MDHEN and CDR2 SYDVKM. Trimming removed 8 bases from V and 7 bases from J; junction bases left unmatched: 2. CDR3 in DNA: TGTGCCAGCGGGACAGGGGGCCTTGGCTACACCTTC. This sequence encodes CASGTGGLGYTF.

V usage is TRBV20-1 and J usage is TRBJ2-1; 7 bases line up with TRBD2. Unmatched junction bases numbered 5, after V lost 6 bases and J lost 9 bases. The germline gives CDR1 DFQATT, CDR2 SNEGSKA (reference sequence). The CDR3 is 11 residues long. The CDR3 is CSALVAGEQFF. The CDR3 DNA reads as TGCAGTGCCCTCGTAGCGGGTGAGCAGTTCTTC.

The V and J genes are TRBV28 and TRBJ1-4; D remains unclear. Germline V gives CDR1 MDHEN, CDR2 SYDVKM. Trimming took off 1 base at V and 8 bases at J, with 5 bases between the two ends. The CDR3 totals 12 residues. CDR3 DNA: TGTGCCAGCAGTTTATTGGTCGAAAAACTGTTTTTT. Its translation is CASSLLVEKLFF.

This rearrangement joins TRBV7-8 to TRBJ2-2; a weak D match, TRBD1 (5 bases). Trimming cost V 3 bases and J 7 bases, with 12 bases left between them. The CDR3 totals 14 residues. The germline V gene has CDR1 SGHVS and CDR2 FQNEAQ. CDR3 residues: CASSFKGAGGELFF. The CDR3 nucleotides read TGTGCCAGCAGCTTTAAAGGGGCCGGCGGGGAGCTGTTTTTT.

The chain links TRBV29-1 to TRBJ1-4; D might be TRBD1 (5 bases). V lost 7 bases and J 7 bases, leaving 10 bases between the germline ends. This CDR3 has 11 amino acids. Per the germline V gene, CDR1 is SQVTM and CDR2 is ANQGSEA. The CDR3 DNA reads TGCAGCGGCCAGGGAGGTGAAAAACTGTTTTTT. Translating it yields CSGQGGEKLFF.

This chain uses TRBV28 with TRBJ2-7; 8 bases fit TRBD2. Per the germline V gene, CDR1 is MDHEN and CDR2 is SYDVKM. This CDR3 comprises 15 residues. J lost 3 bases, V lost 1 base, and 5 bases had no gene match. The CDR3 bases are TGTGCCAGCAGTTTATCTGCGGGAGGCAACTACGAGCAGTACTTC. This gives the protein CASSLSAGGNYEQYF.

V usage is TRBV15 and J usage is TRBJ1-3, with D uncertain. The length of the CDR3 is 15 residues. The germline CDR1 and CDR2 sequences are LNHNV and YYDKDF (reference sequence). V gave up 0 bases and J gave up 4 bases, with 10 bases separating them. CDR3 residues: CATSRDPGSGNTIYF. DNA of the CDR3: TGTGCCACCAGCAGAGATCCGGGGTCCGGAAACACCATATATTTT.

The chain couples TRBV19 to TRBJ1-1; 7 bases agree with TRBD1. V lost 5 bases and J lost 10; bases outside the gene matches: 10. Germline values: CDR1 LNHDA, CDR2 SQIVND (reference sequence). This CDR3 contains 13 residues. CDR3: CASSSRTGVRAFF. The CDR3, as DNA: TGTGCCAGTAGTTCTCGAACAGGGGTTCGAGCTTTCTTT. Variable domain in full (rest from reference TRBV19 and TRBJ1-1): DGGITQSPKYLFRKEGQNVTLSCEQNLNHDAMYWYRQDPGQGLRLIYYSQIVNDFQKGDIAEGYSVSREKKESFPLTVTSAQKNPTAFYLCASSSRTGVRAFFGQGTRLTVV.

The chain recombines TRBV6-5 with TRBJ2-1, with TRBD1 as a possible D gene (6 bases). Germline loops: CDR1 MNHEY, CDR2 SVGAGI. V lost 4 bases to trimming and J lost 0 bases, with 13 bases between them. The CDR3 totals 16 residues. DNA for the CDR3: TGTGCCAGCAGTTCCCGACAGGCCTACTCCTACAATGAGCAGTTCTTC. It yields the protein CASSSRQAYSYNEQFF.

This clone was found once. This chain connects TRBV27 to TRBJ1-3; D remains unclear. The CDR3 runs 14 residues. V was cut by 8 bases and J by 0 bases, with 11 bases left in between. Germline V gives CDR1 MNHEY, CDR2 SMNVEV (reference sequence). CDR3 DNA: TGTGCCAGCGCTCCGGCGAGCTCTGGAAACACCATATATTTT. It specifies CASAPASSGNTIYF.

The CDR3 sequence is CASSVSGGDGNTIYF. The CDR3 nucleotides read TGTGCCAGCAGCGTGTCAGGGGGCGATGGAAACACCATATATTTT. The V gene is TRBV9, the J gene TRBJ1-3, with 8 positions matching TRBD1. The CDR3 spans 15 residues. Trimming took 2 bases from V and 3 from J; bases not matched to a gene: 4. Germline CDR1 is SGDLS and CDR2 is YYNGEE.

This clone came up once. V and J are TRBV5-1 and TRBJ2-2; the match to TRBD1 covers 9 bases. V shed 3 bases, J shed 2 bases, and the junction held 14 bases outside the gene matches. The germline gives CDR1 SGHRS, CDR2 YFSETQ. This CDR3 has 19 residues. The CDR3 spells CASSYRWTGVRRNTGELFF. Here the CDR3 DNA reads TGCGCCAGCAGCTACCGATGGACAGGGGTTAGAAGAAACACCGGGGAGCTGTTTTTT.

The V gene is TRBV19, the J gene TRBJ2-7; no definite D call. Germline V lookup: CDR1 LNHDA, CDR2 SQIVND (reference sequence). Trimming took 1 base from V and 2 from J, leaving 9 bases between them. The CDR3 runs to 14 residues. For the CDR3, the DNA is TGTGCCAGTAGTATAGCTGGTCAGACCTACGAGCAGTACTTC. This translates into CASSIAGQTYEQYF.